The rows below give T cell receptor beta chains drawn from one sample of a study of shared clonotypes between healthy human individuals. The protocol was immunoSEQ multiplex PCR, while the TCRdb copy is restricted to in-frame clones and leaves out a portion. This sample has about 1 million clones, with about 76% found just once. Material: memory CD4+ T cells sorted from blood. These receptors were taken from a man aged 18 to 35 in good health. CDR3s include the opening cysteine and the closing phenylalanine or tryptophan. A D gene is named only where the DNA matches it firmly. Some rows have no size entry. The others give once, few or many, or a class for an expanded clone.

CDR3aa: CASSLRSGTDTQYF
CDR3nt: TGCGCCAGCAGCTTACGGAGCGGCACAGATACGCAGTATTTT
abundance: -
j_gene: TRBJ2-3
d_gene: -
v_gene: TRBV5-1

CDR3aa: CASSWGGMEQYF
CDR3nt: TGCGCCAGCAGCTGGGGGGGTATGGAGCAGTACTTC
abundance: -
j_gene: TRBJ2-7
d_gene: TRBD2
v_gene: TRBV5-1

CDR3aa: CASSSVQGEWEPQHF
CDR3nt: TGTGCCAGCAGTTCAGTCCAGGGCGAGTGGGAGCCCCAGCATTTT
abundance: -
j_gene: TRBJ1-5
d_gene: -
v_gene: TRBV28

CDR3aa: CASSLSGTGSSPLHF
CDR3nt: TGTGCCAGCAGTTTGTCCGGGACAGGGAGTTCACCCCTCCACTTT
abundance: -
j_gene: TRBJ1-6
d_gene: TRBD1
v_gene: TRBV28

CDR3aa: CASSSGQVGETQYF
CDR3nt: TGTGCCAGCAGCTCCGGACAGGTTGGGGAGACCCAGTACTTC
abundance: few
j_gene: TRBJ2-5
d_gene: TRBD1
v_gene: TRBV7-2

CDR3aa: CASSGDGNRLFF
CDR3nt: TGTGCCAGCAGCGGCGACGGGAATAGACTGTTTTTT
abundance: -
j_gene: TRBJ1-4
d_gene: -
v_gene: TRBV9

CDR3aa: CASSPNRDRALGGNQPQHF
CDR3nt: TGTGCCAGCAGTCCTAACCGGGACAGAGCCCTCGGGGGCAATCAGCCCCAGCATTTT
abundance: -
j_gene: TRBJ1-5
d_gene: TRBD1
v_gene: TRBV27

CDR3aa: CACPAGGDSYGYTF
CDR3nt: TGTGCCTGTCCTGCGGGGGGGGACAGCTATGGCTACACCTTC
abundance: -
j_gene: TRBJ1-2
d_gene: TRBD1
v_gene: TRBV30

CDR3aa: CASSQGRDTDTQYF
CDR3nt: TGTGCCAGCAGCCAGGGACGAGACACAGATACGCAGTATTTT
abundance: -
j_gene: TRBJ2-3
d_gene: -
v_gene: TRBV5-4

CDR3aa: CASSSNSGGADTQYF
CDR3nt: TGTGCCAGCAGTTCTAATAGCGGGGGCGCAGATACGCAGTATTTT
abundance: -
j_gene: TRBJ2-3
d_gene: TRBD2
v_gene: TRBV6-5

CDR3aa: CAWSPGLETQYF
CDR3nt: TGTGCCTGGAGTCCGGGTCTAGAGACCCAGTACTTC
abundance: many
j_gene: TRBJ2-5
d_gene: -
v_gene: TRBV30

CDR3aa: CASSPTGQGSSPLHF
CDR3nt: TGTGCCAGCAGCCCGACGGGGCAGGGGAGTTCACCCCTCCACTTT
abundance: -
j_gene: TRBJ1-6
d_gene: -
v_gene: TRBV7-2

CDR3aa: CASSLAGPRQPQHF
CDR3nt: TGTGCCAGCAGCTTGGCCGGGCCTCGCCAGCCCCAGCATTTT
abundance: once
j_gene: TRBJ1-5
d_gene: -
v_gene: TRBV5-6

CDR3aa: CASRGQGDYGYTF
CDR3nt: TGTGCCAGCAGGGGACAGGGAGACTATGGCTACACCTTC
abundance: -
j_gene: TRBJ1-2
d_gene: TRBD1
v_gene: TRBV2

CDR3aa: CASSEEYSGNTIYF
CDR3nt: TGTGCCAGCAGTGAGGAGTACTCTGGAAACACCATATATTTT
abundance: -
j_gene: TRBJ1-3
d_gene: -
v_gene: TRBV6-1

CDR3aa: CASSLGDTIQAFF
CDR3nt: TGTGCCAGCAGCTTAGGGGACACTATTCAAGCTTTCTTT
abundance: -
j_gene: TRBJ1-1
d_gene: -
v_gene: TRBV11-2

CDR3aa: CASSLVGGNTEAFF
CDR3nt: TGCGCCAGCAGCTTGGTGGGGGGAAACACTGAAGCTTTCTTT
abundance: few
j_gene: TRBJ1-1
d_gene: -
v_gene: TRBV5-1